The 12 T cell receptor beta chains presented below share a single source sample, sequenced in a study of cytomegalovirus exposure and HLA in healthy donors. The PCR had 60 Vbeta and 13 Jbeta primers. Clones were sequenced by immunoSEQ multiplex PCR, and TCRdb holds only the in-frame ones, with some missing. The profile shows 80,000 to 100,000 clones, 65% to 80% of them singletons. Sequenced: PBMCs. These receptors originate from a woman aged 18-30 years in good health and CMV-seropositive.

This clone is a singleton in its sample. The CDR3 protein is CASSAREGLSTYNEQFF. The CDR3 bases are TGTGCCAGCAGCGCGAGGGAGGGGTTGTCCACCTACAATGAGCAGTTCTTC. The V and J genes are TRBV9 and TRBJ2-1; 7 bases are shared with TRBD2. The CDR3 length is 17 residues. After removal of 3 bases from V and 2 bases from J, the junction contained 11 bases not matched to a gene. Germline lookup yields CDR1 SGDLS and CDR2 YYNGEE.

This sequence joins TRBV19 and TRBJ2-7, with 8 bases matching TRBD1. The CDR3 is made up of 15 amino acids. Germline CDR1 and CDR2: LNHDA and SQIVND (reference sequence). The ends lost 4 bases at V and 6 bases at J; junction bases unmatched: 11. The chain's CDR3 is CASSTFRQGQGEQYF. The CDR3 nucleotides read TGTGCCAGTAGTACTTTTCGACAGGGGCAAGGCGAGCAGTACTTC.

For the CDR3, the DNA is TGTGCTAGTGGCAAGGGGGAGTATAGCAATCAGCCCCAGCATTTT. This encodes CASGKGEYSNQPQHF. The gene calls are TRBV12-5 and TRBJ1-5; TRBD1 is a possible D gene (6 bases). Germline lookup yields CDR1 LGHNT and CDR2 FRNRAP. Trimming left V 6 bases short and J 0 bases short, with 12 bases between. The CDR3 runs 15 residues.

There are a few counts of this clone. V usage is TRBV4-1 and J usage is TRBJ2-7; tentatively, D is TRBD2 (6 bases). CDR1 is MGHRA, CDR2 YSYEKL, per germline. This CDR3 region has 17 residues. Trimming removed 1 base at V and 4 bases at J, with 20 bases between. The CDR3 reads CASSQGPRQGGGYEQYF. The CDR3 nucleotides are TGCGCCAGCAGCCAAGGGCCGAGGCAGGGAGGCGGATACGAGCAGTACTTC.

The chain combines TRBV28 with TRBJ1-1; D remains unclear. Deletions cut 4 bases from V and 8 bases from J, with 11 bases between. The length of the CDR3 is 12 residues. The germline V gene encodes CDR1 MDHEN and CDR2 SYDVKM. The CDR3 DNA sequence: TGTGCCAGCAGTTCTCCCCGTGTCGAAGCTTTCTTT. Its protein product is CASSSPRVEAFF.

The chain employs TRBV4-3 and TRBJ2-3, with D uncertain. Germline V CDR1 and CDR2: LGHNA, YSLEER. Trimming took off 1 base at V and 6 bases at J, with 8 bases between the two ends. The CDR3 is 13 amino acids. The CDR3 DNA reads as TGCGCCAGCAGCCAAGTTTCAGCGGATACGCAGTATTTT. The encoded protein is CASSQVSADTQYF.

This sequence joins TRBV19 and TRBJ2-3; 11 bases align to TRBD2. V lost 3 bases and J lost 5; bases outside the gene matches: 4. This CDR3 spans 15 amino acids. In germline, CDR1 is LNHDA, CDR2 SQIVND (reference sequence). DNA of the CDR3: TGTGCCAGTAGTATGGTAGCGGGGGGGATAGATACGCAGTATTTT. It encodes CASSMVAGGIDTQYF. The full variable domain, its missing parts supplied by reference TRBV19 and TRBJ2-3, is DGGITQSPKYLFRKEGQNVTLSCEQNLNHDAMYWYRQDPGQGLRLIYYSQIVNDFQKGDIAEGYSVSREKKESFPLTVTSAQKNPTAFYLCASSMVAGGIDTQYFGPGTRLTVL.

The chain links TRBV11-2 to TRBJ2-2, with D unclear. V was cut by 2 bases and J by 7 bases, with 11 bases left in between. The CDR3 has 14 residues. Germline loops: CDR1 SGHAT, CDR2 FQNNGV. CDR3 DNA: TGTGCCAGCAGCTTATTAGCACCGGGCGGGGAGCTGTTTTTT. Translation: CASSLLAPGGELFF.

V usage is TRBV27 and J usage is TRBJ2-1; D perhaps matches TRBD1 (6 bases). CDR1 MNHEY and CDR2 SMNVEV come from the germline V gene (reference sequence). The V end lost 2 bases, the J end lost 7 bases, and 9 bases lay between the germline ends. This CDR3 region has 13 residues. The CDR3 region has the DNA TGTGCCAGCAGTTTAGGGGGCAGGAATGAGCAGTTCTTC. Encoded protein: CASSLGGRNEQFF.

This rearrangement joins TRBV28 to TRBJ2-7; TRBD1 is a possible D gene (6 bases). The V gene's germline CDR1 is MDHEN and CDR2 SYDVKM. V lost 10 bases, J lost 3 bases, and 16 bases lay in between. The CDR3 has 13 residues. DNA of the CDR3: TGTGCCACCCAGGGGCAAAACAGCTACGAGCAGTACTTC. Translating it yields CATQGQNSYEQYF.

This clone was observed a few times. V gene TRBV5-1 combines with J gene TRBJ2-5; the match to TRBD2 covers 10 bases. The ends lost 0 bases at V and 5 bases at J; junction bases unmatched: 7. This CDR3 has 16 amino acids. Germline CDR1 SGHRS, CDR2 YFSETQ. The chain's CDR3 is CASSLEVAGGWETQYF. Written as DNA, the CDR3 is TGCGCCAGCAGCTTGGAGGTAGCGGGAGGATGGGAGACCCAGTACTTC.

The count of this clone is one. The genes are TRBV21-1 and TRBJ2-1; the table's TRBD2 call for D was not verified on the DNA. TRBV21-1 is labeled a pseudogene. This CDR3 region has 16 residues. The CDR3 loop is CASSSTSGRAHNEQFF. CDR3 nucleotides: TGTGCCAGCAGTTCGACTAGCGGGAGGGCCCACAATGAGCAGTTCTTC.